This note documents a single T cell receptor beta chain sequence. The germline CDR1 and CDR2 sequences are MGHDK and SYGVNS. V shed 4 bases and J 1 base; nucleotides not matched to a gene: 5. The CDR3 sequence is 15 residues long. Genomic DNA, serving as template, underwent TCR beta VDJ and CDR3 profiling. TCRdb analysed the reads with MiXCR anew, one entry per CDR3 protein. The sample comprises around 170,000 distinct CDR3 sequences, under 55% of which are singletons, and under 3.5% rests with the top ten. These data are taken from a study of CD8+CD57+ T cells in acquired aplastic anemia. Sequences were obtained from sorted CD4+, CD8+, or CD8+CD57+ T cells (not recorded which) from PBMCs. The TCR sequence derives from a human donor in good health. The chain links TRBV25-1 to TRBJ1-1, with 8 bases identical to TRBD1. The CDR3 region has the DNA TGTGCCAGCAGTGTTAACAGGGGGGGGAACACTGAAGCTTTCTTT. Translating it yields CASSVNRGGNTEAFF. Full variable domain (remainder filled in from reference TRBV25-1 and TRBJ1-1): EADIYQTPRYLVIGTGKKITLECSQTMGHDKMYWYQQDPGMELHLIHYSYGVNSTEKGDLSSESTVSRIRTEHFPLTLESARPSHTSQYLCASSVNRGGNTEAFFGQGTRLTVV.